Each of the 29 T cell receptor beta chains below was sequenced from the same sample in a study of blood T cell repertoires in COVID-19. The table came from immunoSEQ multiplex PCR; TCRdb's copy has only in-frame clones and leaves some out. The table shows about 220,000 clones, with around 82% occurring only once. The sample taken for sequencing was peripheral blood. The receptors derive from a woman aged 55-70 years with acute or convalescent COVID-19.

The table lists this clone with a few counts. The rearrangement links TRBV11-2 to TRBJ2-1, with D possibly matching TRBD1 (5 bases). Germline V gene sequence: CDR1 SGHAT, CDR2 FQNNGV. This CDR3 spans 15 amino acids. V shed 0 bases and J shed 6 bases, with 12 bases lying between them. CDR3 bases: TGTGCCAGCAGCTTAGATTTTCAGGGATTCAATGAGCAGTTCTTC. Encoded protein: CASSLDFQGFNEQFF.

V is TRBV5-6 and J is TRBJ1-3; D gene ambiguous. Trimming took 3 bases from V and 2 from J, leaving 12 bases between them. CDR1 is SGHDT, CDR2 YYEEEE, per germline. This CDR3 comprises 15 residues. The CDR3 DNA reads TGTGCCAGCAGCTCTCGTCTGACAACTGGAAACACCATATATTTT. This gives the protein CASSSRLTTGNTIYF.

The V and J genes are TRBV6-4 and TRBJ1-1, with D hard to call. The CDR3 is 15 residues long. Germline CDR1 MRHNA, CDR2 SNTAGT. V lost 4 bases and J 0 bases, leaving 12 bases between the germline ends. The CDR3 is CASSARAGMNTEAFF. Written as DNA, the CDR3 is TGTGCCAGCAGTGCTCGTGCGGGCATGAACACTGAAGCTTTCTTT.

Comments on this clone: Other DNA sequences from this sample encode an identical CDR3 as well. This chain links TRBV6-6 with TRBJ2-5; D ambiguous. Trimming stripped 0 bases from V and 5 bases from J, with 4 bases between. The CDR3 covers 12 residues. In germline, CDR1 is MNHNY, CDR2 SVGAGI (reference sequence). The chain's CDR3 is CASSYSRETQYF. The CDR3 coding sequence is TGTGCCAGCAGTTACTCCCGGGAGACCCAGTACTTC.

The rearrangement uses TRBV19 and TRBJ1-5; no firm D call. The CDR3 consists of 14 residues. Germline CDR1 reads LNHDA; CDR2 reads SQIVND (reference sequence). Deletions cut 6 bases from V and 0 bases from J, with 9 bases between. The chain's CDR3 is CASRRHSSNQPQHF. DNA for the CDR3: TGTGCCAGTAGGAGACACAGTAGCAATCAGCCCCAGCATTTT.

This clone was seen a handful of times. V usage is TRBV30 and J usage is TRBJ1-2; the D gene is possibly TRBD1 (6 bases). Germline loops: CDR1 GTSNPN, CDR2 SVGIG (reference sequence). This CDR3 spans 12 amino acids. V was clipped by 4 bases and J by 8 bases, with 14 bases between them. DNA of the CDR3: TGTGCCTGGATGGGGGCTTCGGGGGGCTACACCTTC. This codes for CAWMGASGGYTF.

This clone was observed a few times. This chain joins TRBV11-2 and TRBJ1-1, with D possibly TRBD1 on 5 matching bases. CDR1 is SGHAT and CDR2 is FQNNGV in the germline V gene. Trimming shortened V by 6 bases and J by 1 base, and 9 bases separated the two germline ends. This CDR3 has 13 amino acids. The CDR3 DNA is TGTGCCAGCAGTCAGCAGGGGAACACTGAAGCTTTCTTT. Translated, it gives CASSQQGNTEAFF.

The CDR3 spells CASSLGDRGLTGELFF. In DNA, the CDR3 is TGTGCCAGCAGCTTGGGTGACAGGGGGCTTACCGGGGAGCTGTTTTTT. V usage is TRBV5-4 and J usage is TRBJ2-2, with 10 bases fitting TRBD1. Trimming at V came to 0 bases and at J to 5 bases, leaving 4 bases not matched to a gene. The CDR3 covers 16 residues. Germline V lookup: CDR1 SGHNT, CDR2 YYREEE (reference sequence).

The chain carries TRBV11-3 and TRBJ1-1; TRBD1 matches 7 bases. Trimming at V came to 0 bases and at J to 4 bases, leaving 5 bases not matched to a gene. This CDR3 comprises 15 residues. The germline gives CDR1 SGHNT, CDR2 YENEEA. CDR3 residues: CASSLDPAGGTEAFF. The CDR3 DNA reads as TGTGCCAGCAGCTTAGACCCCGCAGGGGGCACTGAAGCTTTCTTT.

The V call is TRBV2, the J call TRBJ2-1; D possibly corresponds to TRBD1 (6 bases). Trimming removed 3 bases from V and 12 bases from J, with 9 bases in between. CDR1 SNHLY and CDR2 FYNNEI come from the germline V gene. CDR3 length: 11 residues. DNA of the CDR3: TGTGCCAGCAGTGATTGGGGGCGGCAGTTCTTC. It translates to CASSDWGRQFF.

The DNA for the CDR3 is TGTGCCACCGCGGACAGGGGCGAAGGAGAAGCTTTCTTT. It codes for CATADRGEGEAFF. The chain joins TRBV24-1 to TRBJ1-1, with 9 positions matching TRBD1. The CDR3 spans 13 residues. CDR1 is KGHDR and CDR2 is SFDVKD in the germline V gene. V dropped 9 bases and J dropped 8; count of bases not matched to a gene: 9.

The chain couples TRBV9 to TRBJ2-7; D is uncertain. The CDR3 sequence is 13 residues long. Trimming pared 0 bases from V and 4 bases from J, leaving 8 bases between. Germline CDR1 and CDR2: SGDLS and YYNGEE. The CDR3 is CASSVGLEYEQYF. For the CDR3, the DNA is TGTGCCAGCAGCGTAGGCTTAGAGTACGAGCAGTACTTC.

V gene TRBV27 combines with J gene TRBJ2-1; the match to TRBD2 covers 11 bases. V shed 5 bases, J shed 4 bases, and the junction held 7 bases outside the gene matches. Germline assignment: CDR1 MNHEY and CDR2 SMNVEV (reference sequence). This CDR3 has 16 amino acids. CDR3 sequence (DNA): TGTGCCAGCAGTCAATCCGGGACTAGCGGATACAATGAGCAGTTCTTC. It specifies CASSQSGTSGYNEQFF.

This clone was observed once. The chain joins TRBV4-1 to TRBJ1-1; D ambiguous. The germline V gene encodes CDR1 MGHRA and CDR2 YSYEKL. The CDR3 loop spans 12 amino acids. V lost 4 bases and J 12 bases, leaving 15 bases between the germline ends. This CDR3 reads CASSRDMVTTFF. CDR3 DNA: TGCGCCAGCAGCCGAGATATGGTGACTACTTTCTTT.

CDR3 region: CASSLVSGRELFF. In nucleotides, the CDR3 is TGTGCCAGCAGCTTGGTCAGTGGTCGGGAGCTGTTTTTT. The chain carries TRBV5-8 and TRBJ2-2; D is unclear. Germline CDR1 is SGHTS and CDR2 is YDEGEE. V was trimmed by 0 bases and J by 9 bases, leaving 9 bases between them. The CDR3 extends over 13 amino acids.

This chain links TRBV3-1 (or the pseudogene TRBV3-2) with TRBJ2-2; D gene ambiguous. The germline V and J ends were trimmed by 1 base and 6 bases, with 9 bases remaining between them. Germline CDR1 and CDR2: LGHDT and YNNKEL (reference sequence). The CDR3 consists of 14 residues. Here the CDR3 reads CASSQGSRAGELFF. CDR3 DNA: TGTGCCAGCAGCCAAGGTAGCCGAGCCGGGGAGCTGTTTTTT.

The V and J genes are TRBV5-4 and TRBJ2-5; the match to TRBD1 covers 8 bases. With 4 bases clipped from V and 4 bases from J, the junction kept 3 bases outside the gene matches. The germline gives CDR1 SGHNT, CDR2 YYREEE (reference sequence). The CDR3 covers 13 residues. The CDR3 sequence: CASSPGGSETQYF. CDR3 DNA sequence: TGTGCCAGCAGCCCAGGGGGCTCAGAGACCCAGTACTTC.

This clone has only a few counts. The chain couples TRBV3-1 (or the pseudogene TRBV3-2) to TRBJ1-1; D remains unclear. The CDR3 has 14 amino acids. V shed 1 base and J shed 0 bases, with 6 bases lying between them. Germline CDR1 and CDR2: LGHDT and YNNKEL (reference sequence). The CDR3 DNA reads TGTGCCAGCAGCCAAGCGGGGATGAACACTGAAGCTTTCTTT. It codes for CASSQAGMNTEAFF.

On this clone: One end of the junction is discordant with germline, which a read error may explain. CDR3 region: CTSSLERGGSNEQFF. CDR3 DNA sequence: TGCACCAGCAGCTTGGAGCGGGGGGGTAGCAATGAGCAGTTCTTC. The chain employs TRBV5-1 and TRBJ2-1; 10 nucleotides agree with TRBD2. This CDR3 comprises 15 residues. Germline V gives CDR1 SGHRS, CDR2 YFSETQ.

The J gene is TRBJ2-1, the V gene TRBV19, with 8 bases matching TRBD2. This CDR3 has 15 residues. V gave up 0 bases and J gave up 6 bases; unmatched junction bases: 4. Germline V gives CDR1 LNHDA, CDR2 SQIVND (reference sequence). In nucleotides, the CDR3 is TGTGCCAGTAGTATAGAAGCGGGGGCCGTCAATGAGCAGTTCTTC. Translating gives CASSIEAGAVNEQFF.

In this sample, this clone turned up a few times. Compared with germline, one end of the junction differs, possibly owing to a read error. The rearrangement joins TRBV5-1 to TRBJ1-4; no clear D. The CDR3 is 15 amino acids. Germline CDR1 SGHRS, CDR2 YFSETQ. The DNA for the CDR3 is TGCGCCAGCAGATTGGGAACACAAACTAATGAAAAACTGTTTTTT. Translation: CASRLGTQTNEKLFF.

This chain uses TRBV2 with TRBJ1-2, with D possibly matching TRBD1 (5 bases). The germline gives CDR1 SNHLY, CDR2 FYNNEI. Trimming cost V 4 bases and J 2 bases, with 11 bases left between them. The CDR3 totals 14 residues. CDR3: CASSVAGWNYGYTF. Here the CDR3 DNA reads TGTGCCAGCAGTGTGGCAGGGTGGAACTATGGCTACACCTTC. Complete variable domain (other parts from reference TRBV2 and TRBJ1-2): EPEVTQTPSHQVTQMGQEVILRCVPISNHLYFYWYRQILGQKVEFLVSFYNNEISEKSEIFDDQFSVERPDGSNFTLKIRSTKLEDSAMYFCASSVAGWNYGYTFGSGTRLTVV.

This clone occurred once. V usage is TRBV6-6 and J usage is TRBJ1-5; D may be TRBD1 (6 bases). The CDR3 has 15 amino acids. CDR1 and CDR2 (germline): MNHNY, SVGAGI (reference sequence). Trimming pared 2 bases from V and 3 bases from J, leaving 11 bases between. The CDR3 DNA reads TGTGCCAGCAGTTACAGTCCAGGGGCCAATCAGCCCCAGCATTTT. This translates into CASSYSPGANQPQHF.

The chain has TRBV28 and TRBJ1-5; a possible D gene is TRBD1 (6 bases). The germline CDR1 and CDR2 sequences are MDHEN and SYDVKM. The V end was cut by 10 bases, the J end by 4 bases, with 20 bases between. The length of the CDR3 is 15 residues. DNA for the CDR3: TGTGCCACCCTTCTCAAGAGGGGGGGGAATCAGCCCCAGCATTTT. Protein product: CATLLKRGGNQPQHF.

The V gene is TRBV2, the J gene TRBJ1-5; a weak D match, TRBD1 (5 bases). CDR3 length equals 14 residues. Trimming left V 0 bases short and J 2 bases short, with 5 bases between. Germline-derived CDR1 and CDR2 are SNHLY and FYNNEI. This chain's CDR3 is CASSEARGNQPQHF. CDR3 nucleotide sequence: TGTGCCAGCAGTGAAGCCAGGGGCAATCAGCCCCAGCATTTT.

The chain couples TRBV5-4 to TRBJ2-1; 8 bases align to TRBD1. Germline V lookup: CDR1 SGHNT, CDR2 YYREEE (reference sequence). V was clipped by 6 bases and J by 0 bases; unmatched bases: 8. The length of the CDR3 is 16 residues. The CDR3 nucleotides read TGTGCCAGCACGCCAGGGGGCCCACCCTCCTACAATGAGCAGTTCTTC. Residues: CASTPGGPPSYNEQFF.

V usage is TRBV14 and J usage is TRBJ2-1; TRBD2 aligns across 9 bases. CDR1 is SGHDN, CDR2 FVKESK, per germline. The CDR3 runs 15 residues. The trim removed 7 bases at V and 2 bases at J, leaving 6 bases unmatched. This CDR3 reads CASNPSGGTYNEQFF. The CDR3 DNA sequence: TGTGCCAGCAATCCCAGCGGGGGGACCTACAATGAGCAGTTCTTC.

V and J are TRBV30 and TRBJ2-3, with 9 positions matching TRBD2. With V trimmed by 4 bases and J by 4 bases, 6 bases remained unmatched. Per germline, CDR1 GTSNPN and CDR2 SVGIG (reference sequence). This CDR3 region has 14 residues. The CDR3 DNA is TGTGCCTGGAAGGGTAGCGGGGGCCCAGATACGCAGTATTTT. Translating it yields CAWKGSGGPDTQYF. Filled out from reference TRBV30 and TRBJ2-3, the complete variable domain reads SQTIHQWPATLVQPVGSPLSLECTVEGTSNPNLYWYRQAAGRGLQLLFYSVGIGQISSEVPQNLSASRPQDRQFILSSKKLLLSDSGFYLCAWKGSGGPDTQYFGPGTRLTVL.

This chain links TRBV19 with TRBJ2-1; D unclear. This CDR3 region has 12 residues. V was clipped by 4 bases and J by 7 bases, with 8 bases between them. The V gene's germline CDR1 is LNHDA and CDR2 SQIVND (reference sequence). The CDR3, as DNA: TGTGCCAGTAGTAGAAGCAGGAATGAGCAGTTCTTC. Protein product: CASSRSRNEQFF.